This TCR beta chain comes out of a study of shared clonotypes between healthy human individuals. About the study: Donors, aged 18 to 49, were two women and three men.

Unsorted samples, those not sorted, used approximately 90 million PBMCs for genomic DNA. The CDR3 covers 17 residues. CDR1 SGHNT and CDR2 YYREEE come from the germline V gene (reference sequence). Trimming removed 2 bases from V and 3 bases from J; junction bases left unmatched: 11. Study-level findings and limits: How much donors shared clonotypes was expected to be affected by sequencing depth.

Details on this clone: The antigen remains undetermined.

Several immunoSEQ 96-well plates shared each subset's DNA, each plate a replicate. Some clones are missing from TCRdb's copy, which holds only in-frame ones; the method was immunoSEQ multiplex PCR. Here the sample spans about 490,000 clones, more than 65% being singletons. The sequenced material came from PBMCs. The TCR sequence derives from a woman between 40 and 55 years old in good health. Some clones in this sample may be carry-over from other donors' samples. J is TRBJ2-7 and V is TRBV5-4, with TRBD2 matching 10 bases. For the CDR3, the DNA is TGTGCCAGCAGCTTACGGAGGCTAGCGGGAGCGAACTACGAGCAGTACTTC. It translates to CASSLRRLAGANYEQYF.